Shown below are 25 T cell receptor beta chains from a single sample sequenced in a study of cytomegalovirus exposure and HLA in healthy donors. Amplification used 60 Vbeta primers and 13 Jbeta primers. The data were produced by immunoSEQ multiplex PCR, yet TCRdb's version contains in-frame clones alone and is incomplete. The sample carries over 150,000 clones, approximately 80% recorded once. The sequenced material came from PBMCs. These receptors all come from a man aged 18 to 30 in good health and CMV-seropositive.

The chain couples TRBV15 to TRBJ2-1, with a possible D match to TRBD2 (5 bases). The germline CDR1 and CDR2 sequences are LNHNV and YYDKDF (reference sequence). Trimming took off 5 bases at V and 1 base at J, with 12 bases between the two ends. The CDR3 has 15 amino acids. The CDR3 region has the DNA TGTGCCACCAGCGAGAGCGGCCGGTCCTACAATGAGCAGTTCTTC. Translation gives CATSESGRSYNEQFF.

The chain recombines TRBV30 with TRBJ1-3; TRBD1 is a possible D gene (6 bases). The V gene's germline CDR1 is GTSNPN and CDR2 SVGIG (reference sequence). The ends were cut back, 3 bases at V and 8 bases at J, with 14 bases in the middle. The CDR3 is made up of 13 amino acids. The CDR3 loop is CAWSTGHWDTIYF. The CDR3 region has the DNA TGTGCCTGGAGCACGGGACACTGGGACACCATATATTTT.

The chain has TRBV6-5 and TRBJ2-2; TRBD1 agrees at 7 bases. J lost 3 bases, V lost 5 bases, and 3 bases had no gene match. This CDR3 comprises 14 residues. Per germline, CDR1 MNHEY and CDR2 SVGAGI. The CDR3 spells CASSPGTDTGELFF. The CDR3 DNA reads TGTGCCAGCAGTCCCGGGACAGACACCGGGGAGCTGTTTTTT.

The chain employs TRBV2 and TRBJ2-2, with D uncertain. The germline V and J ends were trimmed by 7 bases and 0 bases, with 9 bases remaining between them. The CDR3 has 14 residues. Germline CDR1 reads SNHLY; CDR2 reads FYNNEI. In DNA, the CDR3 is TGTGCCAGCAAGATAACTTCGAACACCGGGGAGCTGTTTTTT. Its translation is CASKITSNTGELFF.

The CDR3 sequence is CASSLYSGRAYVPRDTQYF. The CDR3 region has the DNA TGTGCCAGCAGTTTGTATAGCGGGAGGGCCTATGTTCCGCGGGATACGCAGTATTTT. The chain links TRBV27 to TRBJ2-3, with 11 positions matching TRBD2. The V segment lost 3 bases and the J segment 6 bases; nucleotides outside the gene matches: 17. The CDR3 consists of 19 residues. CDR1 is MNHEY, CDR2 SMNVEV, per germline (reference sequence).

The chain recombines TRBV5-5 with TRBJ2-5, with 10 bases aligning to TRBD2. Germline V gene sequence: CDR1 SGHKS, CDR2 YYEKEE (reference sequence). Trimming removed 6 bases from V and 0 bases from J; junction bases left unmatched: 2. The CDR3 is 14 amino acids. The CDR3 DNA sequence: TGTGCCAGCATCACTAGCGGGAACCAAGAGACCCAGTACTTC. Its translation: CASITSGNQETQYF.

The J gene is TRBJ2-2, the V gene TRBV25-1; tentatively, D is TRBD2 (5 bases). The CDR3 has 16 residues. Germline values: CDR1 MGHDK, CDR2 SYGVNS. V was clipped by 3 bases and J by 7 bases, with 18 bases between them. DNA for the CDR3: TGTGCCAGCAGTGACTCCGGACTCTCCCGTGACGGGGAGCTGTTTTTT. It specifies CASSDSGLSRDGELFF.

The V gene is TRBV19, the J gene TRBJ2-5, with D perhaps TRBD1 (5 bases). Germline CDR1 LNHDA, CDR2 SQIVND (reference sequence). The CDR3 is 13 amino acids. V was trimmed by 4 bases and J by 2 bases, leaving 8 bases between them. CDR3 bases: TGTGCCAGTAGTAAGACAGTTCAAGAGACCCAGTACTTC. Amino acids: CASSKTVQETQYF.

The chain carries TRBV19 and TRBJ2-6; D perhaps matches TRBD1 (5 bases). This CDR3 is built from 15 residues. V shed 5 bases and J shed 2 bases, with 10 bases lying between them. Germline CDR1 and CDR2: LNHDA and SQIVND (reference sequence). CDR3 region: CASSRRGTGANVLTF. The DNA for the CDR3 is TGTGCCAGTAGTCGAAGGGGAACTGGGGCCAACGTCCTGACTTTC.

This chain connects TRBV7-9 to TRBJ2-3; D is perhaps TRBD1 (5 bases). V was shortened by 5 bases and J by 2 bases, with 17 bases between the two germline ends. The CDR3 sequence is 16 residues long. Per germline, CDR1 SEHNR and CDR2 FQNEAQ (reference sequence). This CDR3 reads CASSPSGDRNTDTQYF. Written as DNA, the CDR3 is TGTGCCAGCAGCCCTTCGGGCGACAGAAACACAGATACGCAGTATTTT.

The rearrangement uses TRBV6-5 and TRBJ2-7; possibly TRBD2 for D (6 bases). This CDR3 comprises 15 residues. Germline V CDR1 and CDR2: MNHEY, SVGAGI. Trimming removed 2 bases at V and 5 bases at J, with 16 bases between. This CDR3 is CASSYLLGEVNEQYF. CDR3 bases: TGTGCCAGCAGTTACCTCCTGGGGGAGGTCAACGAGCAGTACTTC.

The J gene is TRBJ2-5, the V gene TRBV10-2, with 15 bases matching TRBD2. CDR1 and CDR2 (germline): WSHSY, SAAADI. CDR3 size: 16 residues. V dropped 2 bases and J dropped 6; count of bases not matched to a gene: 4. The CDR3 DNA is TGCGCCAGCAGTGAGGGGACTAGCGGGAGGTTGCAGACCCAGTACTTC. Translating gives CASSEGTSGRLQTQYF.

This chain connects TRBV27 to TRBJ2-6, with no clear D. The CDR3 is made up of 17 amino acids. Germline V gene sequence: CDR1 MNHEY, CDR2 SMNVEV (reference sequence). The V gene lost 7 bases and the J gene lost 1 base, with 17 bases spanning the gap. CDR3 nucleotides: TGTGCCAGCACCCGACAAGCTAAGACGTCTGGGGCCAACGTCCTGACTTTC. Protein product: CASTRQAKTSGANVLTF. Drawing the rest from reference TRBV27 and TRBJ2-6, the complete variable domain is EAQVTQNPRYLITVTGKKLTVTCSQNMNHEYMSWYRQDPGLGLRQIYYSMNVEVTDKGDVPEGYKVSRKEKRNFPLILESPSPNQTSLYFCASTRQAKTSGANVLTFGAGSRLTVL.

The rearrangement links TRBV7-6 to TRBJ1-4; 10 bases fit TRBD1. Trimming removed 1 base from V and 8 bases from J; junction bases left unmatched: 4. The CDR3 runs 15 residues. The germline V gene encodes CDR1 SGHVS and CDR2 FNYEAQ. The CDR3 spells CASSLGGTGEEKLFF. CDR3 in DNA: TGTGCCAGCAGCTTAGGAGGGACAGGGGAAGAAAAACTGTTTTTT.

The CDR3 DNA sequence: TGTGCCAGCAGTTTCTCCGGCGGCTACAATGAGCAGTTCTTC. As protein: CASSFSGGYNEQFF. The V gene is TRBV27, the J gene TRBJ2-1; D remains unclear. Germline V lookup: CDR1 MNHEY, CDR2 SMNVEV (reference sequence). The CDR3 has 14 residues. V lost 3 bases and J lost 3, with 9 bases in between.

CDR3 in DNA: TGTGCCAGCAGCGCCCGACTAGCGGGGGGACGAGATACGCAGTATTTT. Translating it yields CASSARLAGGRDTQYF. The V and J genes are TRBV9 and TRBJ2-3; TRBD2 matches at 13 bases. V lost 3 bases, J lost 5 bases, and 6 bases stayed unmatched. The CDR3 covers 16 residues. CDR1 SGDLS and CDR2 YYNGEE come from the germline V gene. Drawing the rest from reference TRBV9 and TRBJ2-3, the complete variable domain is DSGVTQTPKHLITATGQRVTLRCSPRSGDLSVYWYQQSLDQGLQFLIQYYNGEERAKGNILERFSAQQFPDLHSELNLSSLELGDSALYFCASSARLAGGRDTQYFGPGTRLTVL.

The gene calls are TRBV4-2 and TRBJ1-3; D unresolved. Trimming cost V 4 bases and J 2 bases, with 12 bases left between them. Germline CDR1 reads LGHNA; CDR2 reads YNFKEQ. The CDR3 runs 15 residues. Here the CDR3 DNA reads TGTGCCAGCAGCCCGGACTGGGGTGCTGGAAACACCATATATTTT. This encodes CASSPDWGAGNTIYF.

The rearrangement links TRBV5-4 to TRBJ1-2, with 12 bases matching TRBD1. The trim removed 4 bases at V and 0 bases at J, leaving 13 bases unmatched. The CDR3 is 19 residues long. CDR1 and CDR2 (germline): SGHNT, YYREEE (reference sequence). The CDR3 region has the DNA TGTGCCAGCAGCCGCGAGTTAACCGGGACAGGGGGCTCTAACTATGGCTACACCTTC. It codes for CASSRELTGTGGSNYGYTF. Full variable domain (remainder filled in from reference TRBV5-4 and TRBJ1-2): ETGVTQSPTHLIKTRGQQVTLRCSSQSGHNTVSWYQQALGQGPQFIFQYYREEENGRGNFPPRFSGLQFPNYSSELNVNALELDDSALYLCASSRELTGTGGSNYGYTFGSGTRLTVV.

The chain links TRBV5-4 to TRBJ2-1; TRBD2 might be the D (6 bases). Germline V CDR1 and CDR2: SGHNT, YYREEE (reference sequence). Trimming removed 4 bases from V and 4 bases from J, with 21 bases in between. This CDR3 is built from 17 residues. The CDR3 spells CASSLQAGTVTYNEQFF. In nucleotides, the CDR3 is TGTGCCAGCAGCCTACAGGCCGGGACTGTAACTTACAATGAGCAGTTCTTC.

The sample holds one count of this clone. The rearrangement uses TRBV19 and TRBJ2-1, with 11 bases identical to TRBD2. Trimming at V came to 5 bases and at J to 8 bases, leaving 8 bases not matched to a gene. This CDR3 region has 15 residues. The germline gives CDR1 LNHDA, CDR2 SQIVND (reference sequence). The CDR3 coding sequence is TGTGCCAGTAGTGTTACTAGCGGGAGACTCGATGAGCAGTTCTTC. It translates to CASSVTSGRLDEQFF.

The chain joins TRBV4-1 to TRBJ1-2, with D perhaps TRBD1 (6 bases). This CDR3 region has 16 residues. V was clipped by 0 bases and J by 2 bases, with 13 bases between them. The germline V gene encodes CDR1 MGHRA and CDR2 YSYEKL. CDR3 nucleotide sequence: TGCGCCAGCAGCCAAGACCCCCCTACAGGGAACTATGGCTACACCTTC. It specifies CASSQDPPTGNYGYTF.

The chain has TRBV29-1 and TRBJ1-5, with TRBD1 matching 7 bases. Looked up from germline, CDR1 is SQVTM and CDR2 is ANQGSEA. Trimming cost V 7 bases and J 4 bases; bases outside gene matches: 7. The CDR3 spans 13 residues. CDR3: CSARGQSNQPQHF. The CDR3 nucleotides are TGCAGCGCGCGGGGACAGTCAAATCAGCCCCAGCATTTT.

The chain joins TRBV14 to TRBJ2-7; TRBD1 matches 8 bases. The CDR3 contains 16 residues. CDR1 and CDR2 from the germline V gene are SGHDN and FVKESK. With V trimmed by 0 bases and J by 4 bases, 8 bases remained unmatched. The CDR3 loop reads CASSQDLARGRYEQYF. The CDR3 DNA sequence: TGTGCCAGCAGCCAAGATCTTGCCAGGGGGCGGTACGAGCAGTACTTC.

The V gene is TRBV9, the J gene TRBJ2-3; possibly TRBD1 for D (5 bases). There are 15 residues in the CDR3. Germline CDR1 is SGDLS and CDR2 is YYNGEE. The V and J ends lost 0 bases and 0 bases respectively, with 8 bases between them. The CDR3 nucleotides are TGTGCCAGCAGCGTAGGACAGCTTAGCACAGATACGCAGTATTTT. This translates into CASSVGQLSTDTQYF.

This CDR3 reads CASSLSGQGGGNTIYF. Written as DNA, the CDR3 is TGTGCCAGCAGTTTATCAGGGCAGGGGGGCGGAAACACCATATATTTT. The J gene is TRBJ1-3, the V gene TRBV27; 7 positions agree with TRBD1. CDR3 length equals 16 residues. V gave up 0 bases and J gave up 4 bases; unmatched junction bases: 6. Germline CDR1 and CDR2: MNHEY and SMNVEV (reference sequence).